This TCR beta chain was identified during a study of CD8+CD57+ T cells in acquired aplastic anemia. Overall study: The sorted CD4+ and CD8+ cells yielded an average roughly 3 ug of DNA.

This clonotype has a count of ten or more. Looked up from germline, CDR1 is MNHEY and CDR2 is SVGEGT. There are 13 residues in the CDR3. Trimming removed 3 bases at V and 3 bases at J, with 9 bases between. Genomic DNA provided the template from which TCR beta VDJ and CDR3 profiles were obtained. TCRdb recomputed calls from the reads with MiXCR, one row per CDR3 protein. Of around 180,000 distinct CDR3 sequences listed, around 66% are singletons. The specimen was sorted CD4+, CD8+, or CD8+CD57+ T cells (not recorded which) from PBMCs. The V and J genes are TRBV6-2 or TRBV6-3 and TRBJ2-7; weak D call: TRBD1 (6 bases). This receptor was taken from a human donor with severe aplastic anemia or a healthy control (not recorded which). CDR3 nucleotides: TGTGCCAGCAGTTATGGACAGTTCTACGAGCAGTACTTC. As protein: CASSYGQFYEQYF.